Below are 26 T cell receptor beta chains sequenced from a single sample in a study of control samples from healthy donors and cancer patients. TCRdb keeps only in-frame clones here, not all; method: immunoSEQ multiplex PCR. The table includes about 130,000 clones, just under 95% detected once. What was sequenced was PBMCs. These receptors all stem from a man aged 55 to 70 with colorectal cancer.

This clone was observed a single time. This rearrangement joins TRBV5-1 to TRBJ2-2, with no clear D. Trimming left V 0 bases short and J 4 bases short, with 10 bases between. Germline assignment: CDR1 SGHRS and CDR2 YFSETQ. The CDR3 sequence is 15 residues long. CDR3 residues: CASSLAVSVTGELFF. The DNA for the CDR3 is TGCGCCAGCAGCTTGGCCGTATCGGTCACCGGGGAGCTGTTTTTT.

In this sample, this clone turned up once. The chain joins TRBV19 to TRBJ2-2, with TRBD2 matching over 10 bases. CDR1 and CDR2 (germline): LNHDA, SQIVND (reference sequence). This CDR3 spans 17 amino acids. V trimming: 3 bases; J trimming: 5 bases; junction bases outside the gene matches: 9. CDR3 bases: TGTGCCAGTAGTATCCGAGCGGGGGGGCTTGGGACCGGGGAGCTGTTTTTT. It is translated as CASSIRAGGLGTGELFF.

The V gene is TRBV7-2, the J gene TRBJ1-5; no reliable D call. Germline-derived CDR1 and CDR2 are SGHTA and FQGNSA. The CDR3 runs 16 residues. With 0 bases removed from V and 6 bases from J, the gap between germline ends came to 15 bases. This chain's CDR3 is CASSLATAIRRQPQHF. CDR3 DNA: TGTGCCAGCAGCTTAGCTACAGCAATTAGGCGTCAGCCCCAGCATTTT.

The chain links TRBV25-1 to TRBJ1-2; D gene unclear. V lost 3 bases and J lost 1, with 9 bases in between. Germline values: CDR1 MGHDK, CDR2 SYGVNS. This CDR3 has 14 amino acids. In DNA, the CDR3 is TGTGCCAGCAGTGATTGGCCCATTAACTATGGCTACACCTTC. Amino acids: CASSDWPINYGYTF.

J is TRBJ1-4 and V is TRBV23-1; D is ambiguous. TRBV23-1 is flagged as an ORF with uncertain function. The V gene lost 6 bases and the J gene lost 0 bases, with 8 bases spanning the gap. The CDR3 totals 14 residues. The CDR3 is CASSPFATNEKLFF. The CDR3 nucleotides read TGCGCCAGCAGCCCATTTGCAACTAATGAAAAACTGTTTTTT.

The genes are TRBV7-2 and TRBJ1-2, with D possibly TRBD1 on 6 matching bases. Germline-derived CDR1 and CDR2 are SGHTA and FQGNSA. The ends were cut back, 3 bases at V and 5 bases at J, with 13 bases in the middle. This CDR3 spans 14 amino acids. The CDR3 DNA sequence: TGTGCCAGCAGCTTCCCCCAGGGGAGGTATGGCTACACCTTC. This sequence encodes CASSFPQGRYGYTF. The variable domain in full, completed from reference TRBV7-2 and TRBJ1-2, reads GAGVSQSPSNKVTEKGKDVELRCDPISGHTALYWYRQSLGQGLEFLIYFQGNSAPDKSGLPSDRFSAERTGGSVSTLTIQRTQQEDSAVYLCASSFPQGRYGYTFGSGTRLTVV.

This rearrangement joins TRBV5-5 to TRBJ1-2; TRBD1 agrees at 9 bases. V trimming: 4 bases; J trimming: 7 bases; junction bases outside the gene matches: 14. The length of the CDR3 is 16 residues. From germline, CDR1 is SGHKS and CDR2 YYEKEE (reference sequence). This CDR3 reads CASSEFSHRGLAGYTF. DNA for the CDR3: TGTGCCAGCAGCGAATTTAGTCACAGGGGGCTGGCTGGCTACACCTTC.

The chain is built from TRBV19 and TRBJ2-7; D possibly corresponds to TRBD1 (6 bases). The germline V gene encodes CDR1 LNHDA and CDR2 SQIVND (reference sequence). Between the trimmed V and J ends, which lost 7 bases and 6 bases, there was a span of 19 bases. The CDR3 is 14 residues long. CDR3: CASTRTGIEAEQYF. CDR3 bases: TGTGCCAGTACCCGAACAGGGATCGAGGCCGAGCAGTACTTC.

Written as DNA, the CDR3 is TGTGCCAGCAGCTCTACAGGGGGCACTCAGCCCCAGCATTTT. Translation gives CASSSTGGTQPQHF. The V gene is TRBV7-2, the J gene TRBJ1-5, with 9 bases lining up with TRBD1. The V and J ends lost 4 bases and 6 bases, in that order; junction bases with no gene match: 4. Germline V gene data show CDR1 as SGHTA and CDR2 as FQGNSA. This CDR3 comprises 14 residues.

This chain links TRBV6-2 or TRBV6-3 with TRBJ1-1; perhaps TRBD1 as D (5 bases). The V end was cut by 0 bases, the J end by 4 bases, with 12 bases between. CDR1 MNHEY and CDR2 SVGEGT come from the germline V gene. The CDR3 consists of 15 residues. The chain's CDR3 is CASSYSIGEVTEAFF. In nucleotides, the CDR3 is TGTGCCAGCAGTTACTCGATAGGGGAAGTCACTGAAGCTTTCTTT.

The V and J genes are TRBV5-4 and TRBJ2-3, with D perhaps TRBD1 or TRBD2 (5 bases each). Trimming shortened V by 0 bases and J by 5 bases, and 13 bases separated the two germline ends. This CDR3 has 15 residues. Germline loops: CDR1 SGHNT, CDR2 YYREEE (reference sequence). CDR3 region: CASSLGQGGLDTQYF. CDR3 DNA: TGTGCCAGCAGCTTGGGTCAGGGCGGGTTAGATACGCAGTATTTT. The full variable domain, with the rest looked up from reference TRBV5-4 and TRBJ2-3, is ETGVTQSPTHLIKTRGQQVTLRCSSQSGHNTVSWYQQALGQGPQFIFQYYREEENGRGNFPPRFSGLQFPNYSSELNVNALELDDSALYLCASSLGQGGLDTQYFGPGTRLTVL.

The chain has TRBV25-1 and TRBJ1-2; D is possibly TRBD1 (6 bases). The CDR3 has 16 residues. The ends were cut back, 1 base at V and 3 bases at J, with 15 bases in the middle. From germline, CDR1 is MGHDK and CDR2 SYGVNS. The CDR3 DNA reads TGTGCCAGCAGTGAATTGAGGGGGGAGGGATACTATGGCTACACCTTC. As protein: CASSELRGEGYYGYTF.

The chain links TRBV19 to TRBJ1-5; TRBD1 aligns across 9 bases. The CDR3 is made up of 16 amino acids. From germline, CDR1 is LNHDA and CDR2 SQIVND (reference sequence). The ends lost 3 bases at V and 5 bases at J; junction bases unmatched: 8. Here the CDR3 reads CASSMDRQGGHQPQHF. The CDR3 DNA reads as TGTGCCAGTAGTATGGACCGACAGGGGGGACATCAGCCCCAGCATTTT.

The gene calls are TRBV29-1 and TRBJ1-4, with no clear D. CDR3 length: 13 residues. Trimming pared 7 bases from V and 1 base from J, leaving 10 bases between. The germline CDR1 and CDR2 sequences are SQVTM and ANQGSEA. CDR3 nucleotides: TGCAGCGCTCGGACTTTAACTAATGAAAAACTGTTTTTT. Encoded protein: CSARTLTNEKLFF.

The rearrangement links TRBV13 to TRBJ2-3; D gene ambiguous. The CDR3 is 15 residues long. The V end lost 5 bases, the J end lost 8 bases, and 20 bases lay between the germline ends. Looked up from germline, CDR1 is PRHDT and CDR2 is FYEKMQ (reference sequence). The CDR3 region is CASSQSDPARATQYF. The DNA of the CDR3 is TGTGCCAGCAGCCAAAGTGACCCAGCAAGAGCTACGCAGTATTTT.

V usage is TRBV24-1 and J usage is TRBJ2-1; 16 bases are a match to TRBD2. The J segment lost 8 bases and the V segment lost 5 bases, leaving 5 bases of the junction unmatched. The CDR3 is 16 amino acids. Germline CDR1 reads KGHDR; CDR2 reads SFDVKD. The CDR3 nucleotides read TGTGCCACCAGTGCCGGGACTAGCGGGGGGGCCGATGAGCAGTTCTTC. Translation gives CATSAGTSGGADEQFF.

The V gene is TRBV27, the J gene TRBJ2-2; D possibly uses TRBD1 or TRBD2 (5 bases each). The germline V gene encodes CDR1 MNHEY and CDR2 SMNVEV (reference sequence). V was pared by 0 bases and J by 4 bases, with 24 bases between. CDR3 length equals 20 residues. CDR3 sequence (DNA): TGTGCCAGCAGTTTATCGATTAGCCTGAGTTCAGGGAGCGGCACCGGGGAGCTGTTTTTT. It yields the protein CASSLSISLSSGSGTGELFF.

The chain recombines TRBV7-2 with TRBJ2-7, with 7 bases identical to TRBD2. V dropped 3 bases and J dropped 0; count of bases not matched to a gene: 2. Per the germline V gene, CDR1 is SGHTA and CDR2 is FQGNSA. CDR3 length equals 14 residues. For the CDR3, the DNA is TGTGCCAGCAGCTTCGGGGGGTACTCCTACGAGCAGTACTTC. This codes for CASSFGGYSYEQYF. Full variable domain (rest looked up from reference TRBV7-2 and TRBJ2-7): GAGVSQSPSNKVTEKGKDVELRCDPISGHTALYWYRQSLGQGLEFLIYFQGNSAPDKSGLPSDRFSAERTGGSVSTLTIQRTQQEDSAVYLCASSFGGYSYEQYFGPGTRLTVT.

In DNA, the CDR3 is TGTGCCAGCAGTGAAGGGGGCAGGGAGGTGCAGTACTTC. Residues: CASSEGGREVQYF. The chain combines TRBV6-1 with TRBJ2-7, with D maybe TRBD2 (6 bases). Germline CDR1 and CDR2: MNHNS and SASEGT. The CDR3 is made up of 13 amino acids. The V and J ends lost 1 base and 9 bases respectively, with 13 bases between them.

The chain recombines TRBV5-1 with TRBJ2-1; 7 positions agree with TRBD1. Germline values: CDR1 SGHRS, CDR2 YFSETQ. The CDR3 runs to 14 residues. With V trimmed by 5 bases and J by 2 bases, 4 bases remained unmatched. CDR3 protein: CASRNGQAYNEQFF. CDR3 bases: TGCGCCAGCAGGAATGGACAGGCCTACAATGAGCAGTTCTTC.

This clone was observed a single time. CDR3 sequence: CASSQDTYRGNEKLFF. Written as DNA, the CDR3 is TGCGCCAGCAGCCAGGATACGTACAGGGGAAATGAAAAACTGTTTTTT. This chain links TRBV4-3 with TRBJ1-4, with 7 bases lining up with TRBD1. J lost 5 bases, V lost 3 bases, and 9 bases had no gene match. Germline lookup yields CDR1 LGHNA and CDR2 YSLEER. This CDR3 region has 16 residues.

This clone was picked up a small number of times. In DNA, the CDR3 is TGTGCCAGCAGCGGGACAGAGACCCAGTACTTC. It specifies CASSGTETQYF. The chain combines TRBV6-4 with TRBJ2-5; D is tentatively TRBD1 or TRBD2 (5 bases each). This CDR3 has 11 residues. V lost 6 bases, J lost 4 bases, and 6 bases lay in between. Germline loops: CDR1 MRHNA, CDR2 SNTAGT.

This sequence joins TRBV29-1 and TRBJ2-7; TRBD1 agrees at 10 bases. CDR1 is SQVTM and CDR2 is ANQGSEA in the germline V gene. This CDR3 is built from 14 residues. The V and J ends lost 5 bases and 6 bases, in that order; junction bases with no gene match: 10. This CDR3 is CSVTPGTGVCEQYF. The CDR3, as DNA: TGCAGCGTTACCCCCGGGACAGGGGTTTGCGAGCAGTACTTC.

The CDR3 sequence: CASSYGRVSTDTQYF. CDR3 nucleotides: TGTGCCAGCAGTTACGGGAGGGTTAGCACAGATACGCAGTATTTT. The chain carries TRBV6-2 or TRBV6-3 and TRBJ2-3; 7 bases line up with TRBD2. Germline assignment: CDR1 MNHEY and CDR2 SVGEGT. The CDR3 has 15 residues. Trimming cost V 2 bases and J 0 bases; bases outside gene matches: 2.

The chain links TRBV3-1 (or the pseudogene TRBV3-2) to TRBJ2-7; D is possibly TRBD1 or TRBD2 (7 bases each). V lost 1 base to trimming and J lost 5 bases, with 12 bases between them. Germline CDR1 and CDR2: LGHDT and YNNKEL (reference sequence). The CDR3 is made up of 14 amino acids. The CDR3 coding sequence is TGTGCCAGCAGCCAAGGGGAGGGGGCCCACGAGCAGTACTTC. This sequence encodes CASSQGEGAHEQYF.

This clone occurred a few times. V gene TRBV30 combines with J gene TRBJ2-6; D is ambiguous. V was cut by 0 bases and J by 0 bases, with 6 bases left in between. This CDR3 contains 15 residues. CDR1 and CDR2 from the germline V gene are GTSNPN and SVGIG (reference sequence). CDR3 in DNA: TGTGCCTGGAGTGTTCGCAGCTCTGGGGCCAACGTCCTGACTTTC. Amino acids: CAWSVRSSGANVLTF.